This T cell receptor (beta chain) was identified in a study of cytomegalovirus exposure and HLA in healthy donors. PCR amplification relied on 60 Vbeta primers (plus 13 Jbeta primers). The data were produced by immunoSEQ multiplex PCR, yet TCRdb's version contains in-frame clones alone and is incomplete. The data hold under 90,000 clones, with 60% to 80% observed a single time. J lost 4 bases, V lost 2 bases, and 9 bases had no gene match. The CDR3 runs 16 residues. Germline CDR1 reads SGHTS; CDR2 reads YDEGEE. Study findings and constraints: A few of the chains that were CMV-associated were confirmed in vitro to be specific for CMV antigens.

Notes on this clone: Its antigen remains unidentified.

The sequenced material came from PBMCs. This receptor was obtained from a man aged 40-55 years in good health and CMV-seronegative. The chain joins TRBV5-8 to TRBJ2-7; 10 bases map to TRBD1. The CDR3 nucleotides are TGTGCCAGCAGCTTCCTCCTGACAGGGGGCGTTTACGAGCAGTACTTC. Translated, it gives CASSFLLTGGVYEQYF.